This T cell receptor beta chain is from a study of patients and donors after allogeneic stem cell transplantation. In this sample, this clonotype turned up a few times. TCRdb recomputed calls from the RT-PCR reads with MiXCR, one row per CDR3 protein. The data show roughly 940,000 distinct CDR3 sequences, with under 20% seen just once and roughly 6.4% held by the top ten. The CDR3 contains 15 residues. V lost 3 bases and J lost 4; bases outside the gene matches: 4. Germline V gene data show CDR1 as SGHTA and CDR2 as FQGNSA. The source material was blood, either unsorted or a sorted T cell fraction (not recorded which). This chain uses TRBV7-2 with TRBJ1-2; the match to TRBD1 covers 11 bases. The sequence was collected from a human donor who was either an allogeneic HSCT recipient or a stem cell or donor lymphocyte infusion donor (not recorded which). It is not recorded whose cells these are; they may come from a transplant donor. The DNA for the CDR3 is TGTGCCAGCAGCTTGGGGACAGGGGGTCCCTATGGCTACACCTTC. Its protein is CASSLGTGGPYGYTF.